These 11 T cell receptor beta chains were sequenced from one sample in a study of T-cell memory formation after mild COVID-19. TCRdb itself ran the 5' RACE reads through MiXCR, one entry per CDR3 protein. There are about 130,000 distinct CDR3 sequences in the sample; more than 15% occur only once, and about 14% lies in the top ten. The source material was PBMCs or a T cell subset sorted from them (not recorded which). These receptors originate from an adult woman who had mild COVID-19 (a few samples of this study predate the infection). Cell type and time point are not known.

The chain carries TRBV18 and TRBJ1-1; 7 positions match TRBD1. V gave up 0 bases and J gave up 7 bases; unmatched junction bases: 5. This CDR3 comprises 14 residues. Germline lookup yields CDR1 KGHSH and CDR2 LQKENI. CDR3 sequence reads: CASSPPVQGLEAFF. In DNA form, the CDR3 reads TGTGCCAGCTCACCACCGGTACAGGGGCTTGAAGCTTTCTTT.

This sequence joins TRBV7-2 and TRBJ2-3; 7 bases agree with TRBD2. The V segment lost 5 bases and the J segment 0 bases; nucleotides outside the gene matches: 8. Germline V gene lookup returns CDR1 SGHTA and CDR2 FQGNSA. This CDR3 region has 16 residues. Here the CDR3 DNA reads TGTGCCAGCAGCGCCGGGACTATAGCTAGCACAGATACGCAGTATTTT. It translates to CASSAGTIASTDTQYF.

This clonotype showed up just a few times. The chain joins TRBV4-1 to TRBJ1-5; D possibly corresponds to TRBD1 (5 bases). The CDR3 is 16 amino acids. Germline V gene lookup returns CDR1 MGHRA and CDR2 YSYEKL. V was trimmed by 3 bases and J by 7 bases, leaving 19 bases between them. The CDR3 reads CASSQDGTSILQPQHF. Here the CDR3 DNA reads TGCGCCAGCAGCCAGGACGGGACTTCCATACTACAGCCCCAGCATTTT.

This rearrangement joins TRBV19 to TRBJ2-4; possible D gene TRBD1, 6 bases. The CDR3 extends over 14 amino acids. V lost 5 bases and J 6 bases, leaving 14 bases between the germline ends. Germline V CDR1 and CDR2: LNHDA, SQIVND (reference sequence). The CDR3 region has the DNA TGTGCCAGTAGTCCCGAGGGGGTAGGAAACATTCAGTACTTC. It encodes CASSPEGVGNIQYF. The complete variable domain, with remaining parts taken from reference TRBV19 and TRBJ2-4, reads DGGITQSPKYLFRKEGQNVTLSCEQNLNHDAMYWYRQDPGQGLRLIYYSQIVNDFQKGDIAEGYSVSREKKESFPLTVTSAQKNPTAFYLCASSPEGVGNIQYFGAGTRLSVL.

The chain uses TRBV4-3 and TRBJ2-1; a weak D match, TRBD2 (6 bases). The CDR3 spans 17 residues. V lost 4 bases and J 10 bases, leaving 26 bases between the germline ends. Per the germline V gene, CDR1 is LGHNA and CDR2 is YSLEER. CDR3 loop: CASSRMWSSVSSVEQFF. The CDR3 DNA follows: TGCGCCAGCAGCCGAATGTGGTCTAGCGTGAGTTCGGTAGAGCAGTTCTTC.

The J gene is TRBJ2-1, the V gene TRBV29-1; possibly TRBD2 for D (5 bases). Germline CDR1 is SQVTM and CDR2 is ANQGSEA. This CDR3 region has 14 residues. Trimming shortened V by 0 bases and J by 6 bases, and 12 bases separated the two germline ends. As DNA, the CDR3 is TGCAGCGTTGAAGACCAACTAGTCTCCAATGAGCAGTTCTTC. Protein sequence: CSVEDQLVSNEQFF.

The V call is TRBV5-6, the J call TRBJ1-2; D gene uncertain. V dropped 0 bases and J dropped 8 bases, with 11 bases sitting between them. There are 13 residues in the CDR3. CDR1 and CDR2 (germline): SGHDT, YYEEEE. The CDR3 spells CASSLVGREGYTF. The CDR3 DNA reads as TGTGCCAGCAGCTTGGTAGGCAGAGAGGGCTACACCTTC.

In nucleotides, the CDR3 is TGTGCCAGCTCACCACCGGTAGGACAGTCGAGGGAGCAGTACTTC. Encoded protein: CASSPPVGQSREQYF. This rearrangement joins TRBV18 to TRBJ2-7; D perhaps matches TRBD1 (6 bases). Germline V gene data show CDR1 as KGHSH and CDR2 as LQKENI. The CDR3 sequence is 15 residues long. V was trimmed by 0 bases and J by 7 bases, leaving 16 bases between them.

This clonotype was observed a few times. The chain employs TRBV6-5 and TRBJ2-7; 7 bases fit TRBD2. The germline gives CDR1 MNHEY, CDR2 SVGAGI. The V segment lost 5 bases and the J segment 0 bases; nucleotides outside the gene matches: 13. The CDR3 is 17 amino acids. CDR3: CASSNLPIGGSSYEQYF. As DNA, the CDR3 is TGTGCCAGCAGTAACCTACCGATCGGGGGGAGCTCCTACGAGCAGTACTTC.

The CDR3, as DNA: TGTGCCAGCAGCTATACCAGCGGTGAAGCTTTCTTT. This encodes CASSYTSGEAFF. The chain joins TRBV7-2 to TRBJ1-1, with unresolved D. Germline CDR1 SGHTA, CDR2 FQGNSA. Trimming cost V 4 bases and J 7 bases, with 10 bases left between them. The CDR3 loop spans 12 amino acids.

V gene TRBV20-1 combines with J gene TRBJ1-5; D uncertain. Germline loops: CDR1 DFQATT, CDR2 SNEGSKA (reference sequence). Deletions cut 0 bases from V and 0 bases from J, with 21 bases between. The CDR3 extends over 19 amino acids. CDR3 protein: CSARDRGDNPLYSNQPQHF. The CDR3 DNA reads TGCAGTGCTAGAGATAGAGGAGACAACCCACTTTATAGCAATCAGCCCCAGCATTTT.